In this sample, the clone carrying this TCR beta chain turned up many times. As yet, its antigen is unknown. This sample is drawn from a study of molecular identifiers for immune sequencing clone quantification. General study results and limits: Detectable among about a million naive cells, according to reports, was Jurkat TCR RNA spiked in from one cell.

TCRdb passed the PCR reads through MiXCR, listing each CDR3 protein once. The sample includes about 510,000 distinct CDR3 sequences, roughly 25% of them seen just once. Libraries used about 19,000 to 1,000,000 sorted naive CD8 T cells and 10%, 30% or 50% RNA input. Trimming stripped 6 bases from V and 4 bases from J, with 20 bases between. The CDR3 extends over 15 amino acids. The germline V gene has CDR1 DFQATT and CDR2 SNEGSKA (reference sequence). The material sequenced was naive CD8+ T cells from blood, with Jurkat cell RNA spiked in. Subset given: FACS-sorted CD8+CD4-CCR7+CD45RA+ naive T cells. The chain joins TRBV20-1 to TRBJ2-3; TRBD2 might be the D (5 bases). The sequence was obtained from a human donor in good health. Some libraries in this study had Jurkat cell RNA spiked in. CDR3 loop: CSAQRYPSRSDTQYF. In DNA form, the CDR3 reads TGCAGTGCACAGAGGTACCCTAGCAGATCAGATACGCAGTATTTT.